These 30 T cell receptor beta chains were sequenced from one sample in a study of human thymus T cells (dated by TCRdb to 2019 to 2021). Libraries came from the immunoSEQ multiplex PCR assay. TCRdb retrieved this table from immuneACCESS and kept in-frame rearrangements only. Not all clones are present; in checked studies, unresolved V genes account for under half, and no reason is known for the remainder. For this sample there are some 130,000 clones; about 94% appear just once. 0.02% to 0.025% of the sample is in the top ten clones. Thymus tissue was collected as surgical resects that were removed during corrective cardiac surgery. Sequences were obtained from thymus tissue. These receptors were obtained from a boy younger than two with a congenital heart defect but otherwise immunologically healthy.

The chain joins TRBV15 to TRBJ2-4; weak D call: TRBD2 (6 bases). V lost 0 bases, J lost 0 bases, and 18 bases lay in between. CDR1 LNHNV and CDR2 YYDKDF come from the germline V gene (reference sequence). The CDR3 has 19 amino acids. CDR3 amino acids: CATSRDTGGGRIAKNIQYF. The CDR3 DNA is TGTGCCACCAGCAGAGATACCGGGGGTGGAAGAATAGCCAAAAACATTCAGTACTTC.

V gene TRBV29-1 combines with J gene TRBJ1-5, with TRBD1 matching 9 bases. Per germline, CDR1 SQVTM and CDR2 ANQGSEA. V lost 1 base and J lost 5; bases outside the gene matches: 9. This CDR3 contains 16 residues. The chain's CDR3 is CSVEGKRDREDQPQHF. The DNA for the CDR3 is TGCAGCGTTGAAGGGAAGAGGGACAGGGAAGATCAGCCCCAGCATTTT.

The DNA for the CDR3 is TGTGCTAGTGGTCCCTACACCGGGACAGAGAACACAGATACGCAGTATTTT. This sequence encodes CASGPYTGTENTDTQYF. V usage is TRBV12-5 and J usage is TRBJ2-3; 7 bases are a match to TRBD1. Germline CDR1 is LGHNT and CDR2 is FRNRAP. The CDR3 sequence is 17 residues long. V was pared by 5 bases and J by 2 bases, with 13 bases of the junction left unmatched. Variable domain in full (rest from reference TRBV12-5 and TRBJ2-3): DARVTQTPRHKVTEMGQEVTMRCQPILGHNTVFWYRQTMMQGLELLAYFRNRAPLDDSGMPKDRFSAEMPDATLATLKIQPSEPRDSAVYFCASGPYTGTENTDTQYFGPGTRLTVL.

This clone was found once. The chain uses TRBV10-3 and TRBJ1-2, with TRBD1 matching 10 bases. Germline values: CDR1 ENHRY, CDR2 SYGVKD. This CDR3 has 17 residues. V was clipped by 0 bases and J by 3 bases; unmatched bases: 7. This CDR3 is CAISESGSGTGDYGYTF. The CDR3 DNA sequence: TGTGCCATCAGTGAGTCGGGCTCCGGGACAGGGGACTATGGCTACACCTTC.

DNA of the CDR3: TGCGCCAGCAGCTGTATTCGGGACAGGGCAAACTACCAAGAGACCCAGTACTTC. It encodes CASSCIRDRANYQETQYF. This chain links TRBV5-1 with TRBJ2-5; 9 bases are a match to TRBD1. Per the germline V gene, CDR1 is SGHRS and CDR2 is YFSETQ. CDR3 size: 18 residues. V shed 3 bases and J 0 bases; nucleotides not matched to a gene: 12.

The V gene is TRBV7-2, the J gene TRBJ2-2; D is ambiguous. Germline-derived CDR1 and CDR2 are SGHTA and FQGNSA. V dropped 1 base and J dropped 0 bases, with 6 bases sitting between them. The CDR3 runs to 15 residues. The CDR3 is CASSLGTANTGELFF. CDR3 coding DNA: TGTGCCAGCAGCTTAGGGACGGCGAACACCGGGGAGCTGTTTTTT.

This clone was counted only a few times. The chain has TRBV4-3 and TRBJ1-5; TRBD1 is a possible D gene (6 bases). In germline, CDR1 is LGHNA, CDR2 YSLEER. Trimming stripped 3 bases from V and 4 bases from J, with 13 bases between. This CDR3 is 15 amino acids long. The CDR3 DNA is TGCGCCAGCAGCCACGGAGCAGGGGAGAATCAGCCCCAGCATTTT. Amino acids: CASSHGAGENQPQHF.

The J gene is TRBJ1-5, the V gene TRBV7-3, with 8 nucleotides matching TRBD1. Germline V gene sequence: CDR1 SGHTA, CDR2 FQGTGA. The CDR3 runs 17 residues. V was pared by 5 bases and J by 0 bases, with 9 bases of the junction left unmatched. Here the CDR3 reads CASSISDRGNSNQPQHF. CDR3 DNA: TGTGCCAGCAGCATATCCGACAGGGGTAATAGCAATCAGCCCCAGCATTTT.

This clone was recorded once. The chain uses TRBV6-6 and TRBJ2-7; possibly TRBD1 or TRBD2 for D (5 bases each). V was clipped by 4 bases and J by 5 bases, with 18 bases between them. CDR3 size: 15 residues. The germline V gene encodes CDR1 MNHNY and CDR2 SVGAGI (reference sequence). In nucleotides, the CDR3 is TGTGCCAGCAGTTTTTTCGGGACGGCCAGGAACGAGCAGTACTTC. Translating it yields CASSFFGTARNEQYF.

The chain is built from TRBV2 and TRBJ2-1; possibly TRBD2 for D (5 bases). The CDR3 totals 15 residues. Deletions cut 3 bases from V and 0 bases from J, with 9 bases between. Germline V gene sequence: CDR1 SNHLY, CDR2 FYNNEI. This CDR3 is CASSEDWSSYNEQFF. The CDR3 DNA follows: TGTGCCAGCAGTGAGGACTGGAGCTCCTACAATGAGCAGTTCTTC.

V is TRBV28 and J is TRBJ1-1; D call uncertain. Germline V gene lookup returns CDR1 MDHEN and CDR2 SYDVKM. This CDR3 region has 16 residues. V was pared by 3 bases and J by 3 bases, with 17 bases between. DNA of the CDR3: TGTGCCAGCAGTTTTAAGGTGTTCGGACGGGACACTGAAGCTTTCTTT. This codes for CASSFKVFGRDTEAFF.

This clone has just one count. The chain uses TRBV19 and TRBJ1-2, with D maybe TRBD1 (5 bases). Germline V lookup: CDR1 LNHDA, CDR2 SQIVND (reference sequence). V dropped 1 base and J dropped 6 bases, with 12 bases sitting between them. This CDR3 comprises 14 residues. The CDR3 loop reads CASSIARGGDGYTF. The CDR3 region has the DNA TGTGCCAGTAGTATAGCGAGGGGAGGAGATGGCTACACCTTC.

J is TRBJ2-7 and V is TRBV6-5; D is ambiguous. V was cut by 6 bases and J by 4 bases, with 16 bases left in between. The germline CDR1 and CDR2 sequences are MNHEY and SVGAGI. The CDR3 contains 14 residues. CDR3 region: CASRPGPQEYEQYF. In DNA, the CDR3 is TGTGCCAGCAGGCCCGGGCCTCAAGAATACGAGCAGTACTTC.

The chain couples TRBV9 to TRBJ2-7; a weak D match, TRBD2 (6 bases). Germline CDR1 and CDR2: SGDLS and YYNGEE. The CDR3 contains 14 residues. V lost 2 bases and J 3 bases, leaving 12 bases between the germline ends. CDR3 DNA: TGTGCCAGCAGCGTTAGCGGAGTAGACTACGAGCAGTACTTC. As protein: CASSVSGVDYEQYF.

The chain joins TRBV14 to TRBJ1-1; 7 bases fit TRBD1. J gave up 1 base and V 4 bases, and 9 bases lay outside the gene matches. This CDR3 is built from 16 residues. Germline loops: CDR1 SGHDN, CDR2 FVKESK. The CDR3 sequence: CASSRPRQGWNTEAFF. In nucleotides, the CDR3 is TGTGCCAGCAGCCGTCCTAGACAGGGATGGAACACTGAAGCTTTCTTT.

The J gene is TRBJ1-2, the V gene TRBV15; D may be TRBD1 (5 bases). The CDR3 extends over 12 amino acids. The ends were cut back, 6 bases at V and 3 bases at J, with 8 bases in the middle. The germline V gene has CDR1 LNHNV and CDR2 YYDKDF (reference sequence). The DNA of the CDR3 is TGTGCCACCAGTGGGGGGGACTATGGCTACACCTTC. Translating it yields CATSGGDYGYTF.

The chain combines TRBV5-1 with TRBJ1-4; 8 bases are a match to TRBD1. The junction had 5 bases not matched to a gene; V was cut back by 0 bases and J by 7 bases. Looked up from germline, CDR1 is SGHRS and CDR2 is YFSETQ. This CDR3 spans 15 amino acids. In DNA form, the CDR3 reads TGCGCCAGCAGCTTGGGCGACAGGGGTGGTGAAAAACTGTTTTTT. It encodes CASSLGDRGGEKLFF. Combining the CDR3 with reference TRBV5-1 and TRBJ1-4 gives the whole variable domain KAGVTQTPRYLIKTRGQQVTLSCSPISGHRSVSWYQQTPGQGLQFLFEYFSETQRNKGNFPGRFSGRQFSNSRSEMNVSTLELGDSALYLCASSLGDRGGEKLFFGSGTQLSVL.

The chain employs TRBV5-6 and TRBJ2-1; TRBD2 aligns across 9 bases. The germline V gene has CDR1 SGHDT and CDR2 YYEEEE. With 4 bases clipped from V and 7 bases from J, the junction kept 15 bases outside the gene matches. The CDR3 length is 17 residues. CDR3 loop: CASSIGRGGLGHNEQFF. The CDR3 nucleotides are TGTGCCAGCAGCATCGGGCGGGGGGGCCTGGGACATAATGAGCAGTTCTTC.

The rearrangement joins TRBV15 to TRBJ1-6, with TRBD1 matching over 8 bases. Germline CDR1 LNHNV, CDR2 YYDKDF (reference sequence). V shed 8 bases and J 7 bases; nucleotides not matched to a gene: 10. The CDR3 has 15 residues. CDR3 in DNA: TGTGCCACCGCCCCCGGGACAGGTGAGAATTCACCCCTCCACTTT. Its translation: CATAPGTGENSPLHF.

The chain uses TRBV15 and TRBJ1-1; 7 bases are a match to TRBD1. Trimming took 2 bases from V and 6 from J; bases not matched to a gene: 3. Germline V gives CDR1 LNHNV, CDR2 YYDKDF (reference sequence). The CDR3 loop spans 13 amino acids. In DNA, the CDR3 is TGTGCCACCAGCAGACCGACAGGGCCTGAAGCTTTCTTT. Residues: CATSRPTGPEAFF.

CDR3 residues: CASSLAGEHTEAFF. The DNA for the CDR3 is TGTGCCAGCAGCTTAGCGGGGGAACACACTGAAGCTTTCTTT. V and J are TRBV7-2 and TRBJ1-1; a weak D match, TRBD1 (5 bases). This CDR3 has 14 amino acids. Trimming cost V 0 bases and J 3 bases, with 8 bases left between them. Germline loops: CDR1 SGHTA, CDR2 FQGNSA.

The chain recombines TRBV5-1 with TRBJ2-6, with 10 bases identical to TRBD1. V lost 3 bases to trimming and J lost 0 bases; unmatched junction nucleotides: 9. The CDR3 contains 19 residues. Germline V CDR1 and CDR2: SGHRS, YFSETQ. The CDR3 region is CASSSLGGTGASGANVLTF. Written as DNA, the CDR3 is TGCGCCAGCAGCTCCCTGGGAGGGACAGGGGCCTCTGGGGCCAACGTCCTGACTTTC.

The rearrangement joins TRBV5-1 to TRBJ2-5; possibly TRBD1 or TRBD2 for D (7 bases each). The CDR3 has 14 residues. Germline V gene data show CDR1 as SGHRS and CDR2 as YFSETQ. Trimming removed 4 bases at V and 3 bases at J, with 13 bases between. The CDR3 spells CASSQGGLEETQYF. The CDR3 region has the DNA TGCGCCAGCAGCCAGGGGGGGCTGGAAGAGACCCAGTACTTC.

V is TRBV5-4 and J is TRBJ2-3; D assignment may be TRBD1 or TRBD2 (6 bases each). Trimming took 0 bases from V and 2 from J, leaving 7 bases between them. The germline V gene has CDR1 SGHNT and CDR2 YYREEE (reference sequence). The CDR3 contains 14 residues. CDR3 coding DNA: TGTGCCAGCAGCTTGGCGGGGGCCACAGATACGCAGTATTTT. This translates into CASSLAGATDTQYF.

This clone has only a few counts. This rearrangement joins TRBV19 to TRBJ1-2, with TRBD1 as a possible D gene (5 bases). Germline CDR1 reads LNHDA; CDR2 reads SQIVND (reference sequence). Between the trimmed V and J ends, which lost 0 bases and 3 bases, there was a span of 8 bases. This CDR3 comprises 14 residues. DNA of the CDR3: TGTGCCAGTAGTATAGATTCGGGGGACTATGGCTACACCTTC. Its translation: CASSIDSGDYGYTF.

The chain carries TRBV6-1 and TRBJ2-5, with D possibly called TRBD1 or TRBD2 (5 bases each). The V and J ends lost 6 bases and 7 bases respectively, with 15 bases between them. This CDR3 is 13 amino acids long. The germline CDR1 and CDR2 sequences are MNHNS and SASEGT. As DNA, the CDR3 is TGTGCCAGCAGAGAGGCGGCAGGGAGGACCCAGTACTTC. The encoded protein is CASREAAGRTQYF.

The J gene is TRBJ2-5, the V gene TRBV5-6; TRBD1 matches at 10 bases. V shed 0 bases, J shed 0 bases, and the junction held 5 bases outside the gene matches. Germline V gene data show CDR1 as SGHDT and CDR2 as YYEEEE. CDR3 length equals 17 residues. The CDR3 here is CASSLGGTGANQETQYF. DNA of the CDR3: TGTGCCAGCAGCTTGGGGGGGACAGGGGCCAACCAAGAGACCCAGTACTTC.

The chain uses TRBV9 and TRBJ1-6; no definite D call. V lost 0 bases and J lost 9, with 10 bases in between. Per germline, CDR1 SGDLS and CDR2 YYNGEE. This CDR3 has 14 residues. The CDR3 sequence is CASSVGAMGSPLHF. CDR3 nucleotides: TGTGCCAGCAGCGTAGGGGCCATGGGTTCACCCCTCCACTTT.

The chain joins TRBV6-1 to TRBJ1-3; D is unclear. The CDR3 has 16 residues. V lost 4 bases and J 0 bases, leaving 13 bases between the germline ends. The germline gives CDR1 MNHNS, CDR2 SASEGT. Here the CDR3 DNA reads TGTGCCAGCAGTGTGGGTAAGGGCTACTCTGGAAACACCATATATTTT. Encoded protein: CASSVGKGYSGNTIYF.

The chain carries TRBV6-6 and TRBJ1-1; D gene uncertain. Trimming removed 7 bases at V and 3 bases at J, with 12 bases between. The CDR3 runs 13 residues. In germline, CDR1 is MNHNY, CDR2 SVGAGI (reference sequence). The CDR3 protein is CASTVGRYTEAFF. The CDR3, as DNA: TGTGCCAGCACCGTAGGGAGGTACACTGAAGCTTTCTTT.